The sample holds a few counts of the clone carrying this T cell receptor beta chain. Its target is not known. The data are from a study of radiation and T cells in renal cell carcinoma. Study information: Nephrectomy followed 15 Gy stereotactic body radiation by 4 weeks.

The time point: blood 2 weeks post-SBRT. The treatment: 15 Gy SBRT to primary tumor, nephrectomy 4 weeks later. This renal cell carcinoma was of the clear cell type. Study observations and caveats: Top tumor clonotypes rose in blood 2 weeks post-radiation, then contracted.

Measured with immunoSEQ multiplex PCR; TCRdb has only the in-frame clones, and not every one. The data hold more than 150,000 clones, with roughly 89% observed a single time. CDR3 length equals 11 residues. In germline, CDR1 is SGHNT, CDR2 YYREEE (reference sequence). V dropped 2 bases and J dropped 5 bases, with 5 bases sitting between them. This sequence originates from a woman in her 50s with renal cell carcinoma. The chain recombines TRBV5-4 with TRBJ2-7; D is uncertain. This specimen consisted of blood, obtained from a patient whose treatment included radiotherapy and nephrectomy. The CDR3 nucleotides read TGTGCCAGCAGCTTAACTGACGAGCAGTACTTC. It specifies CASSLTDEQYF.